The 27 T cell receptor beta chains reported below all come from one sample, sequenced in a study of cytomegalovirus exposure and HLA in healthy donors. Primers included in the PCR were 60 Vbeta and 13 Jbeta primers. Only in-frame clones appear in the TCRdb table, and some are missing; sequencing was by immunoSEQ multiplex PCR. Found here are more than 80,000 clones, more than 60% of them singletons; the top ten hold about 8%. The sequencing input was PBMCs. The origin of the receptors is a human donor in good health.

V usage is TRBV5-5 and J usage is TRBJ2-7; TRBD1 is a possible D gene (6 bases). This CDR3 is 14 amino acids long. Trimming stripped 4 bases from V and 2 bases from J, with 13 bases between. The V gene's germline CDR1 is SGHKS and CDR2 YYEKEE (reference sequence). CDR3 amino acids: CASSRTEITYEQYF. The CDR3 nucleotides read TGTGCCAGCAGCCGGACAGAGATTACCTACGAGCAGTACTTC.

The J gene is TRBJ2-7, the V gene TRBV9; 10 bases are shared with TRBD1. Germline V gene lookup returns CDR1 SGDLS and CDR2 YYNGEE. This CDR3 spans 15 amino acids. Trimming took 4 bases from V and 5 from J; bases not matched to a gene: 9. CDR3 sequence reads: CASSSPGQGDNEQYF. The CDR3 nucleotides read TGTGCCAGCAGCTCCCCCGGACAGGGGGATAACGAGCAGTACTTC.

The rearrangement uses TRBV6-5 and TRBJ2-6; D uncertain. CDR1 and CDR2 from the germline V gene are MNHEY and SVGAGI. V was clipped by 11 bases and J by 1 base, with 6 bases between them. CDR3 size: 12 residues. The chain's CDR3 is CAAGSGANVLTF. The CDR3 coding sequence is TGTGCCGCCGGGTCTGGGGCCAACGTCCTGACTTTC.

This clone was seen more than once but under ten times. The gene calls are TRBV6-1 and TRBJ1-1; D is uncertain. CDR1 is MNHNS, CDR2 SASEGT, per germline. CDR3 length: 13 amino acids. The V and J ends lost 6 bases and 7 bases respectively, with 15 bases between them. The CDR3 loop is CASSLQSELEAFF. The CDR3 DNA reads as TGTGCCAGCAGCCTACAGAGTGAACTTGAAGCTTTCTTT.

As DNA, the CDR3 is TGCAGCGTTGAAGAGGTGGGACAGCCTCATTCACCCCTCCACTTT. Its translation is CSVEEVGQPHSPLHF. This chain joins TRBV29-1 and TRBJ1-6; 7 bases agree with TRBD1. Germline trimming cut 0 bases from V and 8 bases from J; bases unmatched to any gene: 7. From germline, CDR1 is SQVTM and CDR2 ANQGSEA. There are 15 residues in the CDR3. The complete variable domain, with remaining parts taken from reference TRBV29-1 and TRBJ1-6, reads SAVISQKPSRDICQRGTSLTIQCQVDSQVTMMFWYRQQPGQSLTLIATANQGSEATYESGFVIDKFPISRPNLTFSTLTVSNMSPEDSSIYLCSVEEVGQPHSPLHFGNGTRLTVT.

The genes are TRBV19 and TRBJ1-1, with 12 bases matching TRBD1. This CDR3 is 15 amino acids long. Germline values: CDR1 LNHDA, CDR2 SQIVND (reference sequence). V was clipped by 4 bases and J by 2 bases; unmatched bases: 2. This CDR3 reads CASSKGQGANTEAFF. The CDR3 nucleotides are TGTGCCAGTAGTAAGGGACAGGGGGCTAACACTGAAGCTTTCTTT.

V and J are TRBV5-6 and TRBJ2-5; D is unclear. Trimming removed 2 bases at V and 2 bases at J, with 7 bases between. The V gene's germline CDR1 is SGHDT and CDR2 YYEEEE. This CDR3 region has 13 residues. CDR3 loop: CASSFIRQETQYF. Here the CDR3 DNA reads TGTGCCAGCAGCTTTATTCGGCAAGAGACCCAGTACTTC.

This chain links TRBV19 with TRBJ1-5; D uncertain. Germline-derived CDR1 and CDR2 are LNHDA and SQIVND (reference sequence). The V end was cut by 8 bases, the J end by 5 bases, with 16 bases between. The CDR3 contains 14 residues. The CDR3 sequence is CASQFPGSYQPQHF. As DNA, the CDR3 is TGTGCCAGTCAGTTTCCAGGATCTTATCAGCCCCAGCATTTT.

This clone was seen only once. One junction end does not reproduce the germline sequence, and a read error may be involved. The chain joins TRBV9 to TRBJ2-7; D remains unclear. CDR3 length: 13 residues. The germline V gene has CDR1 SGDLS and CDR2 YYNGEE. The CDR3 DNA follows: TGTGGCAGCAGCGTATTCGACACCTACGAGCAGTACTTC. This sequence encodes CGSSVFDTYEQYF.

Remarks on this clone: Other DNA sequences in the sample encode the same CDR3. The chain has TRBV29-1 and TRBJ1-3, with TRBD1 identical over 10 bases. Per the germline V gene, CDR1 is SQVTM and CDR2 is ANQGSEA. V lost 7 bases and J lost 2; bases outside the gene matches: 5. This CDR3 is 14 amino acids long. The DNA for the CDR3 is TGCAGCGCGGGACAGGGGAGCGCTGGAAACACCATATATTTT. Its protein product is CSAGQGSAGNTIYF.

V gene TRBV5-4 combines with J gene TRBJ2-2, with 8 nucleotides matching TRBD1. Germline V CDR1 and CDR2: SGHNT, YYREEE (reference sequence). The J segment lost 6 bases and the V segment lost 9 bases, leaving 13 bases of the junction unmatched. The CDR3 has 15 residues. The CDR3 bases are TGTGCCACACAAAGACAGGGGCTTTGGGCCGGGGAGCTGTTTTTT. It translates to CATQRQGLWAGELFF.

The DNA of the CDR3 is TGCGCCAGCAGCCGACAGACTGGGGGGACCACAGATACGCAGTATTTT. It translates to CASSRQTGGTTDTQYF. The V gene is TRBV4-1, the J gene TRBJ2-3; TRBD2 might be the D (6 bases). CDR1 is MGHRA, CDR2 YSYEKL, per germline. There are 16 residues in the CDR3. Trimming shortened V by 4 bases and J by 2 bases, and 16 bases separated the two germline ends.

DNA of the CDR3: TGTGCCAGCAGTATAGGACGGGGTACCGAAGCTTTCTTT. Protein: CASSIGRGTEAFF. V gene TRBV27 combines with J gene TRBJ1-1, with D uncertain. The germline V gene has CDR1 MNHEY and CDR2 SMNVEV (reference sequence). The CDR3 sequence is 13 residues long. Trimming left V 5 bases short and J 8 bases short, with 15 bases between.

The V call is TRBV6-6, the J call TRBJ1-2; 7 bases are shared with TRBD1. The CDR3 length is 15 residues. The junction had 7 bases not matched to a gene; V was cut back by 2 bases and J by 4 bases. Germline CDR1 reads MNHNY; CDR2 reads SVGAGI (reference sequence). CDR3 sequence reads: CASSYQTTGTYGYTF. CDR3 bases: TGTGCCAGCAGTTACCAGACGACAGGGACCTATGGCTACACCTTC.

The chain links TRBV4-3 to TRBJ2-7, with 10 bases matching TRBD1. The CDR3 is made up of 16 amino acids. Germline-derived CDR1 and CDR2 are LGHNA and YSLEER. J lost 3 bases, V lost 0 bases, and 5 bases had no gene match. Here the CDR3 reads CASSQDLGTGVYEQYF. In nucleotides, the CDR3 is TGCGCCAGCAGCCAAGACCTCGGGACAGGGGTCTACGAGCAGTACTTC.

Worth noting for this clone: One junction end does not reproduce the germline sequence, and a read error may be involved. The chain couples TRBV7-9 to TRBJ1-5; 7 bases fit TRBD1. Germline V gene sequence: CDR1 SEHNR, CDR2 FQNEAQ (reference sequence). There are 16 residues in the CDR3. CDR3 region: CSSSLYRDRGNQPQHF. CDR3 DNA: TGTTCCAGCAGCCTATACAGGGACAGAGGCAATCAGCCCCAGCATTTT.

The chain links TRBV6-1 to TRBJ1-1; maybe TRBD1 (5 bases). The V and J ends lost 2 bases and 1 base respectively, with 8 bases between them. This CDR3 region has 14 residues. From germline, CDR1 is MNHNS and CDR2 SASEGT. The CDR3 coding sequence is TGTGCCAGCAGTGAAACAGACAGGAACACTGAAGCTTTCTTT. Translating it yields CASSETDRNTEAFF.

J is TRBJ2-1 and V is TRBV7-2, with 8 bases that match TRBD2. The CDR3 loop spans 19 amino acids. V gave up 8 bases and J gave up 7 bases; unmatched junction bases: 25. Looked up from germline, CDR1 is SGHTA and CDR2 is FQGNSA. The CDR3 reads CASGIYGRALTPVGNEQFF. CDR3 in DNA: TGTGCCAGCGGAATTTACGGGAGGGCCTTAACCCCGGTGGGAAATGAGCAGTTCTTC.

The CDR3 nucleotides read TGTGCCAGTAGTATAGGTCGGACTAGCGGGTACACAGATACGCAGTATTTT. Translation gives CASSIGRTSGYTDTQYF. V is TRBV19 and J is TRBJ2-3, with 11 bases matching TRBD2. The CDR3 loop spans 17 amino acids. CDR1 is LNHDA and CDR2 is SQIVND in the germline V gene (reference sequence). V was pared by 1 base and J by 2 bases, with 5 bases of the junction left unmatched.

The chain recombines TRBV5-1 with TRBJ1-4; 8 bases align to TRBD1. This CDR3 is built from 15 residues. The germline V gene encodes CDR1 SGHRS and CDR2 YFSETQ. The V gene end was trimmed by 1 base and the J gene end by 5 bases; junction bases not matched to a gene: 4. CDR3: CASSLQGQGNEKLFF. The CDR3 nucleotides are TGCGCCAGCAGCTTGCAAGGACAGGGAAATGAAAAACTGTTTTTT.

The gene calls are TRBV19 and TRBJ2-7, with TRBD1 as a possible D gene (5 bases). The CDR3 length is 13 residues. Between the trimmed V and J ends, which lost 5 bases and 2 bases, there was a span of 10 bases. CDR1 and CDR2 (germline): LNHDA, SQIVND (reference sequence). The CDR3 here is CASSETVTYEQYF. CDR3 in DNA: TGTGCCAGTAGTGAGACAGTAACCTACGAGCAGTACTTC. Based on the CDR3 plus reference TRBV19 and TRBJ2-7, the full variable domain is DGGITQSPKYLFRKEGQNVTLSCEQNLNHDAMYWYRQDPGQGLRLIYYSQIVNDFQKGDIAEGYSVSREKKESFPLTVTSAQKNPTAFYLCASSETVTYEQYFGPGTRLTVT.

The chain uses TRBV19 and TRBJ2-1; 7 nucleotides match TRBD1. Germline CDR1 LNHDA, CDR2 SQIVND (reference sequence). This CDR3 contains 16 residues. The trim removed 8 bases at V and 0 bases at J, leaving 10 bases unmatched. The CDR3 reads CASRHLQGSSYNEQFF. CDR3 DNA: TGTGCCAGTCGCCACTTACAGGGGAGCTCCTACAATGAGCAGTTCTTC.

The chain carries TRBV18 and TRBJ2-3; a weak D match, TRBD2 (6 bases). There are 14 residues in the CDR3. V lost 6 bases and J lost 2, with 12 bases in between. Germline CDR1 is KGHSH and CDR2 is LQKENI. CDR3 protein: CASSGAGPTDTQYF. The CDR3 nucleotides read TGTGCCAGCTCGGGAGCGGGCCCCACAGATACGCAGTATTTT.

The sample holds a few counts of this clone. The chain uses TRBV7-9 and TRBJ2-2; 8 bases agree with TRBD1. V gave up 5 bases and J gave up 6 bases; unmatched junction bases: 8. This CDR3 is 15 amino acids long. The V gene's germline CDR1 is SEHNR and CDR2 FQNEAQ (reference sequence). The CDR3 reads CASSPKAGGAGELFF. The CDR3 DNA reads as TGTGCCAGCAGCCCCAAAGCAGGGGGCGCCGGGGAGCTGTTTTTT. The variable domain in full, with the rest retrieved from reference TRBV7-9 and TRBJ2-2, is DTGVSQNPRHKITKRGQNVTFRCDPISEHNRLYWYRQTLGQGPEFLTYFQNEAQLEKSRLLSDRFSAERPKGSFSTLEIQRTEQGDSAMYLCASSPKAGGAGELFFGEGSRLTVL.

The rearrangement links TRBV27 to TRBJ1-2, with D possibly matching TRBD1 (6 bases). Trimming removed 3 bases at V and 4 bases at J, with 9 bases between. Per the germline V gene, CDR1 is MNHEY and CDR2 is SMNVEV (reference sequence). The CDR3 is 13 amino acids. CDR3 DNA sequence: TGTGCCAGCAGTTTTTCAGGGGCCTATGGCTACACCTTC. Residues: CASSFSGAYGYTF.

This chain connects TRBV4-3 to TRBJ2-1; 7 positions match TRBD1. This CDR3 has 18 residues. Trimming removed 4 bases from V and 7 bases from J; junction bases left unmatched: 19. Germline assignment: CDR1 LGHNA and CDR2 YSLEER. The CDR3 coding sequence is TGCGCCAGCAGCCTGGGGACGGGGACAGCTAAGAGTTATAATGAGCAGTTCTTC. Its translation is CASSLGTGTAKSYNEQFF.

CDR3 nucleotide sequence: TGTGCCTGGGGCGATAAGCGGATCTCCTACAATGAGCAGTTCTTC. Amino acids: CAWGDKRISYNEQFF. The chain is built from TRBV30 and TRBJ2-1, with D perhaps TRBD2 (5 bases). CDR1 and CDR2 from the germline V gene are GTSNPN and SVGIG (reference sequence). This CDR3 has 15 amino acids. Trimming took off 5 bases at V and 0 bases at J, with 14 bases between the two ends.